What follows are 12 T cell receptor beta chains derived from one specimen sequenced in a study of CD8 T cells in Susac syndrome. Random hexamers were used to reverse transcribe roughly 0.5 to 1 ug of RNA. A single record per CDR3 protein comes from TCRdb applying MiXCR to the immunoSEQ multiplex PCR reads. Of about 190,000 distinct CDR3 sequences in the sample, nearly 97% are singletons; the top ten hold approximately 0.1%. Sequenced input: CD4+ T cells from PBMCs. All receptors derive from a human donor with Susac syndrome.

The CDR3 DNA reads as TGTGCCAGCTCACCGACTAGCGGACCCTACGAGCAGTACTTC. Protein sequence: CASSPTSGPYEQYF. The chain carries TRBV18 and TRBJ2-7; 9 bases map to TRBD2. There are 14 residues in the CDR3. V shed 3 bases and J 2 bases; nucleotides not matched to a gene: 2. Germline CDR1 is KGHSH and CDR2 is LQKENI.

The rearrangement uses TRBV14 and TRBJ1-1; TRBD1 is a possible D gene (5 bases). The CDR3 runs to 15 residues. Deletions cut 1 base from V and 3 bases from J, with 12 bases between. Germline CDR1 SGHDN, CDR2 FVKESK. CDR3 sequence (DNA): TGTGCCAGCAGCCAAGCCCAGGGCAAAGACACTGAAGCTTTCTTT. As protein: CASSQAQGKDTEAFF.

V usage is TRBV30 and J usage is TRBJ1-1, with 8 nucleotides matching TRBD1. This CDR3 region has 13 residues. Germline V gene data show CDR1 as GTSNPN and CDR2 as SVGIG (reference sequence). Trimming took 2 bases from V and 5 from J; bases not matched to a gene: 4. The CDR3 reads CAWSSGGETEAFF. The CDR3 DNA sequence: TGTGCCTGGAGTTCAGGGGGCGAGACTGAAGCTTTCTTT. Drawing the rest from reference TRBV30 and TRBJ1-1, the complete variable domain is SQTIHQWPATLVQPVGSPLSLECTVEGTSNPNLYWYRQAAGRGLQLLFYSVGIGQISSEVPQNLSASRPQDRQFILSSKKLLLSDSGFYLCAWSSGGETEAFFGQGTRLTVV.

This rearrangement joins TRBV20-1 to TRBJ2-3; weak D call: TRBD2 (7 bases). The CDR3 loop spans 14 amino acids. The germline V gene has CDR1 DFQATT and CDR2 SNEGSKA (reference sequence). V lost 6 bases to trimming and J lost 1 base, with 14 bases between them. For the CDR3, the DNA is TGCAGTGCACACAACGGGGGGCGCACAGATACGCAGTATTTT. It is translated as CSAHNGGRTDTQYF.

The rearrangement links TRBV4-2 to TRBJ1-2, with D maybe TRBD1 (5 bases). The CDR3 covers 15 residues. Germline V lookup: CDR1 LGHNA, CDR2 YNFKEQ. V was shortened by 0 bases and J by 5 bases, with 13 bases between the two germline ends. The CDR3, as DNA: TGTGCCAGCAGCCAAGAAAATAGGGGAGGATATGGCTACACCTTC. Residues: CASSQENRGGYGYTF.

This clonotype was recorded only once. The chain employs TRBV29-1 and TRBJ1-1, with D unclear. V was cut by 0 bases and J by 10 bases, with 18 bases left in between. Germline V gene data show CDR1 as SQVTM and CDR2 as ANQGSEA. This CDR3 has 14 amino acids. Written as DNA, the CDR3 is TGCAGCGTTGAAGACCGTGGACTGGGATTGATAGCTTTCTTT. It is translated as CSVEDRGLGLIAFF.

This clonotype came up once. The rearrangement uses TRBV29-1 and TRBJ2-5; 8 bases are shared with TRBD2. V lost 1 base, J lost 3 bases, and 4 bases stayed unmatched. Germline CDR1 is SQVTM and CDR2 is ANQGSEA. This CDR3 is built from 14 residues. This chain's CDR3 is CSVEVAGGEETQYF. CDR3 nucleotide sequence: TGCAGCGTTGAAGTGGCGGGGGGCGAAGAGACCCAGTACTTC.

J is TRBJ2-1 and V is TRBV28; weak D call: TRBD2 (5 bases). This CDR3 spans 13 amino acids. Trimming removed 6 bases at V and 7 bases at J, with 13 bases between. Germline V CDR1 and CDR2: MDHEN, SYDVKM. The CDR3 bases are TGTGCCAGCAGCCCCGGAGGTCGTAATGAGCAGTTCTTC. Translation gives CASSPGGRNEQFF.

V and J are TRBV6-6 and TRBJ2-3; D remains unclear. This CDR3 is 15 amino acids long. V lost 2 bases and J 2 bases, leaving 11 bases between the germline ends. Germline assignment: CDR1 MNHNY and CDR2 SVGAGI (reference sequence). The CDR3 spells CASSYLGAYTDTQYF. The CDR3 DNA follows: TGTGCCAGCAGTTACCTCGGTGCCTACACAGATACGCAGTATTTT.

The chain has TRBV14 and TRBJ1-2; D not certain. Trimming pared 1 base from V and 8 bases from J, leaving 8 bases between. This CDR3 has 12 residues. Germline CDR1 SGHDN, CDR2 FVKESK. The CDR3: CASSQVGGGYTF. The CDR3 nucleotides read TGTGCCAGCAGCCAAGTGGGTGGCGGCTACACCTTC. Full variable domain (rest looked up from reference TRBV14 and TRBJ1-2): EAGVTQFPSHSVIEKGQTVTLRCDPISGHDNLYWYRRVMGKEIKFLLHFVKESKQDESGMPNNRFLAERTGGTYSTLKVQPAELEDSGVYFCASSQVGGGYTFGSGTRLTVV.

V gene TRBV7-3 combines with J gene TRBJ1-2; the match to TRBD1 covers 9 bases. The junction had 7 bases not matched to a gene; V was cut back by 4 bases and J by 13 bases. Looked up from germline, CDR1 is SGHTA and CDR2 is FQGTGA. The CDR3 has 12 amino acids. This chain's CDR3 is CASSSQDRGFTF. The CDR3 nucleotides read TGTGCCAGCAGCTCCCAGGACAGGGGATTCACCTTC.

The chain recombines TRBV5-1 with TRBJ1-4; D might be TRBD1 (5 bases). Germline V gene data show CDR1 as SGHRS and CDR2 as YFSETQ. Trimming stripped 0 bases from V and 8 bases from J, with 11 bases between. The CDR3 has 14 residues. CDR3 residues: CASSLEGVNEKLFF. The CDR3 DNA sequence: TGCGCCAGCAGCTTGGAAGGGGTGAACGAAAAACTGTTTTTT.